This T cell receptor (beta chain) was found in a study of multiple sclerosis patients with progressive multifocal leukoencephalopathy. Assay used: immunoSEQ multiplex PCR; TCRdb lists only in-frame clones, some missing. In the table there are 25,000 to 30,000 clones, more than 75% of which are singletons. V gave up 5 bases and J gave up 2 bases, with 9 bases separating them. CDR3 length: 13 residues. CDR1 and CDR2 (germline): SNHLY, FYNNEI. Stated time point: before natalizumab initiation. The TCR sequence derives from a human donor with multiple sclerosis. Sequenced sample: PBMCs. The chain couples TRBV2 to TRBJ2-5; no reliable D call. CDR3 amino acids: CASSSFVQETQYF. The CDR3 DNA follows: TGTGCCAGCAGTAGTTTTGTACAAGAGACCCAGTACTTC.